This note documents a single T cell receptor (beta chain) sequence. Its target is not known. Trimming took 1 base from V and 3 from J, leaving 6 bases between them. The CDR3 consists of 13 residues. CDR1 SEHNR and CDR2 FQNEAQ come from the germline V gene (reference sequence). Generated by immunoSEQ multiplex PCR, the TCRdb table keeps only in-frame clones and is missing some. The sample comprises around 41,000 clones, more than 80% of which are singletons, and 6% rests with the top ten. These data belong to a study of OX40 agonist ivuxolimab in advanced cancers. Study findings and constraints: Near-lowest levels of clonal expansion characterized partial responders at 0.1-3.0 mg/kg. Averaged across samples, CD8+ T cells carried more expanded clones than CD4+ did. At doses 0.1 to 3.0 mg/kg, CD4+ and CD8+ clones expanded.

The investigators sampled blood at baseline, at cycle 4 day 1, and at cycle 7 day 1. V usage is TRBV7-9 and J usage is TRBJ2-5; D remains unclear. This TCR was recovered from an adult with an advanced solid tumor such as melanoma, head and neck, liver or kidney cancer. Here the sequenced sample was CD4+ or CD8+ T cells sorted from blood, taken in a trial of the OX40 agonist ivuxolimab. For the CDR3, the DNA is TGTGCCAGCAGCTTAGGCTTTAAAGAGACCCAGTACTTC. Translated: CASSLGFKETQYF.